Presented here are 22 T cell receptor beta chains from one specimen sequenced in a study of brain T cells in children with intractable seizures. Assay used: immunoSEQ multiplex PCR; TCRdb lists only in-frame clones, some missing. The data contain 20,000 to 25,000 clones, 94% of them singletons. The starting material was peripheral blood, obtained at surgery. These receptors all come from a boy aged 10-17 years with focal cortical dysplasia and intractable seizures.

The chain couples TRBV15 to TRBJ2-7; unclear D gene. The CDR3 sequence is 13 residues long. Germline CDR1 LNHNV, CDR2 YYDKDF (reference sequence). V gave up 3 bases and J gave up 0 bases, with 6 bases separating them. This CDR3 is CATSRASSYEQYF. The CDR3 DNA sequence: TGTGCCACCAGCAGGGCCAGCTCCTACGAGCAGTACTTC. Looking up the rest from reference TRBV15 and TRBJ2-7 gives the full variable domain: DAMVIQNPRYQVTQFGKPVTLSCSQTLNHNVMYWYQQKSSQAPKLLFHYYDKDFNNEADTPDNFQSRRPNTSFCFLDIRSPGLGDTAMYLCATSRASSYEQYFGPGTRLTVT.

The chain combines TRBV5-1 with TRBJ2-1; the match to TRBD2 covers 7 bases. The CDR3 has 16 residues. V was clipped by 7 bases and J by 2 bases; unmatched bases: 12. Germline CDR1 and CDR2: SGHRS and YFSETQ. The CDR3 spells CASGGGEAAPYNEQFF. DNA of the CDR3: TGCGCCAGCGGGGGGGGTGAGGCGGCACCCTACAATGAGCAGTTCTTC.

This clone came up a few times. The rearrangement joins TRBV11-2 to TRBJ1-4, with a tentative D call TRBD1 (5 bases). The germline V gene encodes CDR1 SGHAT and CDR2 FQNNGV. V lost 5 bases and J 5 bases, leaving 12 bases between the germline ends. The CDR3 covers 14 residues. CDR3 DNA: TGTGCCAGCAGCGACCCATGGGGGAATGAAAAACTGTTTTTT. It specifies CASSDPWGNEKLFF.

A single count supports this clone. This sequence joins TRBV27 and TRBJ2-1; 7 nucleotides agree with TRBD1. From germline, CDR1 is MNHEY and CDR2 SMNVEV (reference sequence). The CDR3 loop spans 16 amino acids. V trimming: 6 bases; J trimming: 4 bases; junction bases outside the gene matches: 12. The CDR3 DNA sequence: TGTGCCAGCAGCTCTGGACAGGCTGGGGGTTACAATGAGCAGTTCTTC. Its translation is CASSSGQAGGYNEQFF.

The chain recombines TRBV5-6 with TRBJ1-1; a possible D gene is TRBD1 (6 bases). This CDR3 contains 14 residues. V lost 0 bases and J lost 1, with 7 bases in between. Germline V gene data show CDR1 as SGHDT and CDR2 as YYEEEE. The CDR3 nucleotides read TGTGCCAGCAGCTTGGGCAGGGGGAACACTGAAGCTTTCTTT. It codes for CASSLGRGNTEAFF. Combining the CDR3 with reference TRBV5-6 and TRBJ1-1 gives the whole variable domain DAGVTQSPTHLIKTRGQQVTLRCSPKSGHDTVSWYQQALGQGPQFIFQYYEEEERQRGNFPDRFSGHQFPNYSSELNVNALLLGDSALYLCASSLGRGNTEAFFGQGTRLTVV.

This rearrangement joins TRBV20-1 to TRBJ1-2; a weak D match, TRBD1 (5 bases). The germline CDR1 and CDR2 sequences are DFQATT and SNEGSKA (reference sequence). V lost 5 bases to trimming and J lost 7 bases, with 11 bases between them. This CDR3 has 11 residues. The CDR3 DNA is TGCAGTGCTCTGGCAGGGTCTGGCTACACCTTC. Its protein is CSALAGSGYTF.

V usage is TRBV6-6 and J usage is TRBJ1-1; perhaps TRBD1 as D (6 bases). V lost 2 bases and J lost 4, with 17 bases in between. The CDR3 has 16 residues. CDR1 MNHNY and CDR2 SVGAGI come from the germline V gene (reference sequence). For the CDR3, the DNA is TGTGCCAGCAGTTACCCCGGCCAGGGGCGTTTCACTGAAGCTTTCTTT. Encoded protein: CASSYPGQGRFTEAFF.

J is TRBJ1-2 and V is TRBV28; 7 bases map to TRBD1. The J segment lost 2 bases and the V segment lost 8 bases, leaving 5 bases of the junction unmatched. CDR3 length: 13 residues. Germline V lookup: CDR1 MDHEN, CDR2 SYDVKM. The CDR3 DNA reads TGTGCCAGCTTGACAGGGTCAAACTATGGCTACACCTTC. Residues: CASLTGSNYGYTF.

The chain links TRBV29-1 to TRBJ2-5; TRBD1 agrees at 8 bases. V shed 0 bases, J shed 2 bases, and the junction held 5 bases outside the gene matches. Per the germline V gene, CDR1 is SQVTM and CDR2 is ANQGSEA. The CDR3 length is 15 residues. The CDR3: CSVEDFGQGQETQYF. In nucleotides, the CDR3 is TGCAGCGTTGAAGATTTCGGACAGGGACAAGAGACCCAGTACTTC.

The rearrangement joins TRBV19 to TRBJ1-1, with D possibly being TRBD1 (5 bases). This CDR3 has 14 amino acids. The germline V gene encodes CDR1 LNHDA and CDR2 SQIVND (reference sequence). V lost 3 bases, J lost 6 bases, and 14 bases lay in between. Written as DNA, the CDR3 is TGTGCCAGTAGTATTGGGGCTTTCAACTCTGAAGCTTTCTTT. This codes for CASSIGAFNSEAFF.

The chain recombines TRBV24-1 with TRBJ2-1, with a tentative D call TRBD1 (6 bases). Deletions cut 6 bases from V and 1 base from J, with 12 bases between. CDR3 size: 15 residues. Germline lookup yields CDR1 KGHDR and CDR2 SFDVKD. This chain's CDR3 is CATSNDRSSYNEQFF. The DNA for the CDR3 is TGTGCCACCAGTAACGACAGGTCATCCTACAATGAGCAGTTCTTC.

V gene TRBV4-1 combines with J gene TRBJ2-1; 7 nucleotides match TRBD2. V was pared by 4 bases and J by 15 bases, with 6 bases of the junction left unmatched. The CDR3 contains 11 residues. CDR1 and CDR2 (germline): MGHRA, YSYEKL. For the CDR3, the DNA is TGCGCCAGCAGCCCGGGGGGAACCCGGTTCTTC. It specifies CASSPGGTRFF.

The chain carries TRBV7-8 and TRBJ1-5; D perhaps matches TRBD1 (6 bases). V was trimmed by 0 bases and J by 2 bases, leaving 8 bases between them. In germline, CDR1 is SGHVS, CDR2 FQNEAQ. This CDR3 has 15 amino acids. The CDR3, as DNA: TGTGCCAGCAGCTTAGCTAGACAGGGCAATCAGCCCCAGCATTTT. Protein sequence: CASSLARQGNQPQHF.

This chain uses TRBV2 with TRBJ1-4; 9 positions match TRBD1. V was pared by 5 bases and J by 5 bases, with 9 bases of the junction left unmatched. The CDR3 sequence is 16 residues long. The V gene's germline CDR1 is SNHLY and CDR2 FYNNEI. The CDR3: CASSRPGQGLNEKLFF. DNA for the CDR3: TGTGCCAGCAGTAGACCGGGACAGGGTCTAAATGAAAAACTGTTTTTT.

The chain combines TRBV7-8 with TRBJ2-7; 10 bases are shared with TRBD1. The CDR3 loop spans 15 amino acids. The ends lost 5 bases at V and 7 bases at J; junction bases unmatched: 11. Germline V gives CDR1 SGHVS, CDR2 FQNEAQ. Here the CDR3 reads CASSPRTGGLREQYV. The CDR3, as DNA: TGTGCCAGCAGCCCACGGACAGGGGGATTACGAGAGCAGTACGTC.

The chain recombines TRBV4-2 with TRBJ1-2; 8 nucleotides match TRBD1. Looked up from germline, CDR1 is LGHNA and CDR2 is YNFKEQ. V was clipped by 2 bases and J by 5 bases; unmatched bases: 7. The CDR3 loop spans 15 amino acids. The CDR3 here is CASSQRMDREYGYTF. Written as DNA, the CDR3 is TGTGCCAGCAGCCAACGAATGGACAGGGAGTATGGCTACACCTTC.

This chain joins TRBV4-1 and TRBJ2-5, with D hard to call. The CDR3 loop spans 16 amino acids. With 1 base removed from V and 1 base from J, the gap between germline ends came to 13 bases. Germline loops: CDR1 MGHRA, CDR2 YSYEKL. Written as DNA, the CDR3 is TGCGCCAGCAGCCAAGGGGGATGGGTGGTCCAAGAGACCCAGTACTTC. It yields the protein CASSQGGWVVQETQYF.

The gene calls are TRBV11-2 and TRBJ2-3; D not resolved. V was pared by 1 base and J by 0 bases, with 11 bases between. Germline lookup yields CDR1 SGHAT and CDR2 FQNNGV. This CDR3 region has 16 residues. The DNA of the CDR3 is TGTGCCAGCAGCTTAGGTGAAGGGTTCAGCACAGATACGCAGTATTTT. Amino acids: CASSLGEGFSTDTQYF.

The genes are TRBV6-1 and TRBJ1-5; no reliable D call. The length of the CDR3 is 13 residues. V shed 3 bases and J shed 9 bases, with 12 bases lying between them. Germline CDR1 reads MNHNS; CDR2 reads SASEGT. CDR3: CASSEQVEGPQHF. The CDR3 bases are TGTGCCAGCAGTGAGCAGGTGGAGGGGCCCCAGCATTTT.

This chain joins TRBV2 and TRBJ2-1, with 16 bases that match TRBD2. This CDR3 region has 16 residues. Germline assignment: CDR1 SNHLY and CDR2 FYNNEI. The V segment lost 6 bases and the J segment 10 bases; nucleotides outside the gene matches: 9. CDR3 sequence reads: CASRRGLAGGPREQFF. CDR3 bases: TGTGCCAGCAGGAGGGGACTAGCGGGAGGGCCACGCGAGCAGTTCTTC. The full variable domain, in which reference TRBV2 and TRBJ2-1 provide the parts outside the CDR3, is EPEVTQTPSHQVTQMGQEVILRCVPISNHLYFYWYRQILGQKVEFLVSFYNNEISEKSEIFDDQFSVERPDGSNFTLKIRSTKLEDSAMYFCASRRGLAGGPREQFFGPGTRLTVL.

J is TRBJ1-3 and V is TRBV5-1, with 7 bases that match TRBD1. The CDR3 extends over 16 amino acids. Germline CDR1 and CDR2: SGHRS and YFSETQ. Trimming removed 4 bases from V and 2 bases from J; junction bases left unmatched: 9. CDR3 protein: CASSNDRARTGNTIYF. As DNA, the CDR3 is TGCGCCAGCAGCAACGACAGGGCCCGAACTGGAAACACCATATATTTT.

V and J are TRBV24-1 and TRBJ2-1; TRBD2 agrees at 11 bases. Per the germline V gene, CDR1 is KGHDR and CDR2 is SFDVKD. There are 17 residues in the CDR3. V shed 6 bases and J 9 bases; nucleotides not matched to a gene: 15. CDR3 sequence (DNA): TGTGCCACCAGTCCCGTGGGGCCTAGCGGGAGGAAGGGTGAGCAGTTCTTC. Translation: CATSPVGPSGRKGEQFF.